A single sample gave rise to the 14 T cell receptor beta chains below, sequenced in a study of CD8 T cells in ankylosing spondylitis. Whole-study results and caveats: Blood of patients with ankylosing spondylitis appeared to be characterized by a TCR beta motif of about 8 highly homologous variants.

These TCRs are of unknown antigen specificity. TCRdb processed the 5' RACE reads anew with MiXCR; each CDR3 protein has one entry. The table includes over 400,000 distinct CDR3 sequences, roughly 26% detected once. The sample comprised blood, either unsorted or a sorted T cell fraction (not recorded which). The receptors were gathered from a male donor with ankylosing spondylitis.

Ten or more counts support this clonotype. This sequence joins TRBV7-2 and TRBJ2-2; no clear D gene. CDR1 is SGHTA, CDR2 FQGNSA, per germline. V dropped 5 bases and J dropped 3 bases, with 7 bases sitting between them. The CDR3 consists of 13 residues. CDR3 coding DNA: TGTGCCAGCAGCCCTAGGGACACCGGGGAGCTGTTTTTT. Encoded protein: CASSPRDTGELFF.

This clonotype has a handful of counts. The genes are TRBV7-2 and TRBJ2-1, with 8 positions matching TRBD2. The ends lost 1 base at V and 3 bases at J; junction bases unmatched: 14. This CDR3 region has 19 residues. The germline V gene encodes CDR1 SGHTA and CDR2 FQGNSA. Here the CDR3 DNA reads TGTGCCAGCAGCTTAGTGCCTAGCGGGTCCACCCGGGGCTACAATGAGCAGTTCTTC. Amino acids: CASSLVPSGSTRGYNEQFF.

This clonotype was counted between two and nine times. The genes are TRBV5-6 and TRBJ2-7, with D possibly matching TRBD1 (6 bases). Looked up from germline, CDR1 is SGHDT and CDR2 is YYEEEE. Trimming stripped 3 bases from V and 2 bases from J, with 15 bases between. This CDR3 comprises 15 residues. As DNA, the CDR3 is TGTGCCAGCAGCTCCTTAGGGGGACCGACCTACGAGCAGTACTTC. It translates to CASSSLGGPTYEQYF.

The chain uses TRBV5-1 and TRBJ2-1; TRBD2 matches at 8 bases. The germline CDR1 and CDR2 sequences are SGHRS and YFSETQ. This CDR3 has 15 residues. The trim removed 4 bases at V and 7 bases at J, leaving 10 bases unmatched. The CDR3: CASSPSPGGSNEQFF. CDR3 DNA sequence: TGCGCCAGCAGCCCCTCGCCGGGAGGGTCGAATGAGCAGTTCTTC.

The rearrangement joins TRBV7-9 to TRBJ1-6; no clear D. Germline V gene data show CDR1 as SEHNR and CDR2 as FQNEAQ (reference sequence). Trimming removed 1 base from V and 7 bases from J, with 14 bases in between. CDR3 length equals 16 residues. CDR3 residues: CASSLVAAGGNSPLHF. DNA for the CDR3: TGTGCCAGCAGCTTAGTCGCGGCAGGCGGGAATTCACCCCTCCACTTT. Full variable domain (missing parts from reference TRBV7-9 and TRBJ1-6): DTGVSQNPRHKITKRGQNVTFRCDPISEHNRLYWYRQTLGQGPEFLTYFQNEAQLEKSRLLSDRFSAERPKGSFSTLEIQRTEQGDSAMYLCASSLVAAGGNSPLHFGNGTRLTVT.

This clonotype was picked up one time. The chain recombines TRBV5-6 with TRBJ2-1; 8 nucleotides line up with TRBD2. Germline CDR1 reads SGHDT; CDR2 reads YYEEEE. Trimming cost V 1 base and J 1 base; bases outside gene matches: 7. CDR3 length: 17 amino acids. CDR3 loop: CASSLRTTSESYNEQFF. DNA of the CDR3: TGTGCCAGCAGCTTGCGTACGACTAGCGAATCCTACAATGAGCAGTTCTTC. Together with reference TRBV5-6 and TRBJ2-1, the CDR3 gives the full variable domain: DAGVTQSPTHLIKTRGQQVTLRCSPKSGHDTVSWYQQALGQGPQFIFQYYEEEERQRGNFPDRFSGHQFPNYSSELNVNALLLGDSALYLCASSLRTTSESYNEQFFGPGTRLTVL.

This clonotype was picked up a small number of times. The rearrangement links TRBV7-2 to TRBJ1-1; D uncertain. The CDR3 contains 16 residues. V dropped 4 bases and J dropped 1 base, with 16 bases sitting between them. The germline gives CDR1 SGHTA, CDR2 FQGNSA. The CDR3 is CASSSVGTLPNTEAFF. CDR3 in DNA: TGTGCCAGCAGCTCGGTCGGCACATTACCGAACACTGAAGCTTTCTTT.

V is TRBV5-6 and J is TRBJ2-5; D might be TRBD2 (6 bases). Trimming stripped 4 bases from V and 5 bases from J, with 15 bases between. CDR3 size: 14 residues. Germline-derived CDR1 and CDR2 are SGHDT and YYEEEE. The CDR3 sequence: CASSARLETETQYF. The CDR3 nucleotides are TGTGCCAGCAGCGCAAGACTAGAGACGGAGACCCAGTACTTC.

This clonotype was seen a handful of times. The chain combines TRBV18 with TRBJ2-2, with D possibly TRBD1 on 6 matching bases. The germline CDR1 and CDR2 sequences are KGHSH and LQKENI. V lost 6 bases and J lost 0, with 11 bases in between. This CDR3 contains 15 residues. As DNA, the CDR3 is TGTGCCAGCTCCCGACGGGACACGAACACCGGGGAGCTGTTTTTT. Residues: CASSRRDTNTGELFF.

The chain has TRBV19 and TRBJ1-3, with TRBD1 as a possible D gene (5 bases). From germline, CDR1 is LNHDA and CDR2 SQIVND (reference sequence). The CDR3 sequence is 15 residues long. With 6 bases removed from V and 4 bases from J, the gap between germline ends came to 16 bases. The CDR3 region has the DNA TGTGCCAGTAGATTGGGGCGGAAGGCAGGAAACACCATATATTTT. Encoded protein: CASRLGRKAGNTIYF.

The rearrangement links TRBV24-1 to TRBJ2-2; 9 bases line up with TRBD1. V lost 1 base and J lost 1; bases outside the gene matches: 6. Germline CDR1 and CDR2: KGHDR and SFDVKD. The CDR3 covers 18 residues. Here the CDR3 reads CATSDFGWTGVNTGELFF. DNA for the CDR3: TGTGCCACCAGTGATTTTGGCTGGACAGGGGTGAACACCGGGGAGCTGTTTTTT.

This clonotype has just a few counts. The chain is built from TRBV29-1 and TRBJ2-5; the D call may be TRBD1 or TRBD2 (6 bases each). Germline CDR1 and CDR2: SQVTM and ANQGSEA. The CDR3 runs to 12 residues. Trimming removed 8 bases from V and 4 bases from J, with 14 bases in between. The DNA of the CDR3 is TGCAGCCTCCAAGGAGGGGGAGAGACCCAGTACTTC. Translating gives CSLQGGGETQYF.

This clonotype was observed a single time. CDR3 loop: CASSFGQVNTGELFF. CDR3 bases: TGCGCCAGCAGCTTTGGACAGGTGAACACCGGGGAGCTGTTTTTT. The rearrangement uses TRBV4-1 and TRBJ2-2; TRBD1 agrees at 7 bases. Trimming at V came to 5 bases and at J to 1 base, leaving 4 bases not matched to a gene. The CDR3 has 15 amino acids. Germline assignment: CDR1 MGHRA and CDR2 YSYEKL.

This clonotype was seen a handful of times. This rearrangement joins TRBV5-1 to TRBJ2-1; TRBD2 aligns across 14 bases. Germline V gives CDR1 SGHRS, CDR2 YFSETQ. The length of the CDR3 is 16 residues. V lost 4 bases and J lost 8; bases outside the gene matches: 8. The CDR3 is CASSTLTSGREHEQFF. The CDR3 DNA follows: TGCGCCAGCAGCACCCTGACTAGCGGGAGGGAGCATGAGCAGTTCTTC. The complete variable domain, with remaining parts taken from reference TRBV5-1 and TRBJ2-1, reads KAGVTQTPRYLIKTRGQQVTLSCSPISGHRSVSWYQQTPGQGLQFLFEYFSETQRNKGNFPGRFSGRQFSNSRSEMNVSTLELGDSALYLCASSTLTSGREHEQFFGPGTRLTVL.